This T cell receptor (beta chain) was identified in a study of blood T cell repertoires in COVID-19. Whole-study context: Sample material is recorded as cDNA or gDNA derived from T cells, B-cell-depleted T cells, or PBMCs.

Only in-frame clones appear in the TCRdb table, and some are missing; sequencing was by immunoSEQ multiplex PCR. The sample gives about 120,000 clones, 81% of which show up once; roughly 10% is in the top ten. CDR1 and CDR2 from the germline V gene are LGHDT and YNNKEL (reference sequence). V shed 1 base, J shed 4 bases, and the junction held 5 bases outside the gene matches. The CDR3 runs to 17 residues. This chain connects TRBV3-1 (or the pseudogene TRBV3-2) to TRBJ2-5; 14 bases are a match to TRBD2. What was sequenced was peripheral blood. The TCR sequence derives from a human donor in a cohort sampled during active COVID-19. The CDR3 coding sequence is TGTGCCAGCAGCCAAGCGACTAGCGGGGGGGCCCGAGAGACCCAGTACTTC. It encodes CASSQATSGGARETQYF.